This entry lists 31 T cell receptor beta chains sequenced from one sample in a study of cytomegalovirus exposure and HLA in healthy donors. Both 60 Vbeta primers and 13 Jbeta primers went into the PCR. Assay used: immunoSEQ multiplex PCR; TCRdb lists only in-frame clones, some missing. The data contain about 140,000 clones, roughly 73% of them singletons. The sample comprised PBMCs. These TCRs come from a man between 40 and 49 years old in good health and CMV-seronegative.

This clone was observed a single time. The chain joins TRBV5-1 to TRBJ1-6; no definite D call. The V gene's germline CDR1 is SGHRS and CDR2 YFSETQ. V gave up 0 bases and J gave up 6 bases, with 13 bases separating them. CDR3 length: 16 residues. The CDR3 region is CASSLAQTSANSPLHF. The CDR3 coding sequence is TGCGCCAGCAGCTTGGCGCAGACTTCGGCTAATTCACCCCTCCACTTT.

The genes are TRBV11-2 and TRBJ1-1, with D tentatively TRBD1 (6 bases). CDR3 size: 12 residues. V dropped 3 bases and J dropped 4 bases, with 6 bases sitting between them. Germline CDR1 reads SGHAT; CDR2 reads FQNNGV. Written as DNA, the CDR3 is TGTGCCAGCAGCTTGGACAGCACTGAAGCTTTCTTT. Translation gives CASSLDSTEAFF.

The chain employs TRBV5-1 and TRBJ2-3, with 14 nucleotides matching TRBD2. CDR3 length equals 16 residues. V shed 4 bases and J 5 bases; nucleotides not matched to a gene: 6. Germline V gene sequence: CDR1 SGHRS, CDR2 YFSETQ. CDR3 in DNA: TGCGCCAGCAGCGAACAGACTAGCGGGGGGGGAGATACGCAGTATTTT. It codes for CASSEQTSGGGDTQYF.

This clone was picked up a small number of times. CDR3 bases: TGTGCCAGCAGCTTAGAGGACTACCTCACAGATACGCAGTATTTT. This gives the protein CASSLEDYLTDTQYF. This chain uses TRBV5-6 with TRBJ2-3; D perhaps matches TRBD2 (6 bases). Germline V gives CDR1 SGHDT, CDR2 YYEEEE. Trimming cost V 2 bases and J 2 bases, with 12 bases left between them. The CDR3 loop spans 15 amino acids.

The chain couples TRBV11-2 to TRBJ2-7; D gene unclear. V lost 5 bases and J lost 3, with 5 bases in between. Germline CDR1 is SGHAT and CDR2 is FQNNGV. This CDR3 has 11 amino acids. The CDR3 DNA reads TGTGCCAGCAGCCCAGACTACGAGCAGTACTTC. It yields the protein CASSPDYEQYF.

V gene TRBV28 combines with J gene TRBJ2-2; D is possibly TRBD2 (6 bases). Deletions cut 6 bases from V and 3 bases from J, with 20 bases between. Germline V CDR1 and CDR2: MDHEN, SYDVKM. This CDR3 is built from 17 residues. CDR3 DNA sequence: TGTGCCAGCAGCCCTCACCTGACTAGACTTGACACCGGGGAGCTGTTTTTT. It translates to CASSPHLTRLDTGELFF.

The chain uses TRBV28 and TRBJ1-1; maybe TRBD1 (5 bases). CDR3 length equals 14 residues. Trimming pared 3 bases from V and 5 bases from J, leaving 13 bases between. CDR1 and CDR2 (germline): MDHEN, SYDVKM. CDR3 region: CASSFPGPSTEAFF. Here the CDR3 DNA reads TGTGCCAGCAGTTTCCCAGGGCCCTCGACTGAAGCTTTCTTT.

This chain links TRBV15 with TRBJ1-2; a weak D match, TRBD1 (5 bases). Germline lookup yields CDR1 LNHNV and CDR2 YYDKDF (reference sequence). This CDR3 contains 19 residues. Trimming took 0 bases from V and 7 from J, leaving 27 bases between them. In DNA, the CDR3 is TGTGCCACCAGCAGAGATTGGGGGTATGTGTTACGGGGGGGAGGTGGCTACACCTTC. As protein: CATSRDWGYVLRGGGGYTF.

CDR3 nucleotides: TGCGCCAGCAGCTCCCCCGGTTTCACTGAAGCTTTCTTT. It codes for CASSSPGFTEAFF. The V and J genes are TRBV5-1 and TRBJ1-1; D unresolved. CDR3 length: 13 amino acids. The germline V gene has CDR1 SGHRS and CDR2 YFSETQ. Trimming took 3 bases from V and 4 from J, leaving 10 bases between them.

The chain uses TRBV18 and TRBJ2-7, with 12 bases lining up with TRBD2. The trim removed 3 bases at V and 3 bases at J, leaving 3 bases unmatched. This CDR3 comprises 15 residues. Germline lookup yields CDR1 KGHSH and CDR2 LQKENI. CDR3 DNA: TGTGCCAGCTCACCCTCACTAGCGGGGGGCTACGAGCAGTACTTC. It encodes CASSPSLAGGYEQYF.

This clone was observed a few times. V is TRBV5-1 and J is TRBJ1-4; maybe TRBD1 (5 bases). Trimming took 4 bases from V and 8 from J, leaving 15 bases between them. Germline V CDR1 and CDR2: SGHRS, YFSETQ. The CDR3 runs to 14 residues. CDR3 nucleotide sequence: TGCGCCAGCAGCGGCGGGACCGTGGGGGAAAAACTGTTTTTT. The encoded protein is CASSGGTVGEKLFF.

The CDR3 coding sequence is TGTGCCAGCAGCTTGGACAGGGCCGCAGATACGCAGTATTTT. It codes for CASSLDRAADTQYF. This chain connects TRBV7-3 to TRBJ2-3; 8 bases agree with TRBD1. The CDR3 extends over 14 amino acids. The germline V gene encodes CDR1 SGHTA and CDR2 FQGTGA. J lost 4 bases, V lost 3 bases, and 3 bases had no gene match.

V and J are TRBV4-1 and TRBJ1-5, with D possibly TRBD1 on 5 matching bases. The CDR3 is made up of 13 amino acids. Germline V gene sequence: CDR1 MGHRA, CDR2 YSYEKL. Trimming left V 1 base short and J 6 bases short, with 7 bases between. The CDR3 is CASSQGGAQPQHF. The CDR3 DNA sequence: TGCGCCAGCAGCCAAGGCGGGGCTCAGCCCCAGCATTTT.

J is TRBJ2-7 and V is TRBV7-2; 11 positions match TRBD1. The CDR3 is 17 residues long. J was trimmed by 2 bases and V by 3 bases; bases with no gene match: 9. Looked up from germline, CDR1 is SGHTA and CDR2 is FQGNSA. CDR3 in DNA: TGTGCCAGCAGCTTTACGAGTGGACAGGGGGCGGCCTACGAGCAGTACTTC. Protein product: CASSFTSGQGAAYEQYF.

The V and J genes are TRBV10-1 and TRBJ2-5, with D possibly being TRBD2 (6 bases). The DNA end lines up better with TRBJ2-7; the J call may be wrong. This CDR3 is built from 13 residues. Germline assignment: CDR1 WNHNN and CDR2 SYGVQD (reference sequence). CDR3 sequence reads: CASSAGGIYEQYF. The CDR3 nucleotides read TGCGCCAGCAGTGCCGGGGGAATCTACGAGCAGTACTTC.

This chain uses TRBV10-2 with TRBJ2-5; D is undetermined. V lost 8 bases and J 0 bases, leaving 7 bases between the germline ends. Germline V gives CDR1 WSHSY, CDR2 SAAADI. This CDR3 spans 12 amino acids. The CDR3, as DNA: TGCGCCAGCCTACCGTACCAAGAGACCCAGTACTTC. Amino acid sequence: CASLPYQETQYF.

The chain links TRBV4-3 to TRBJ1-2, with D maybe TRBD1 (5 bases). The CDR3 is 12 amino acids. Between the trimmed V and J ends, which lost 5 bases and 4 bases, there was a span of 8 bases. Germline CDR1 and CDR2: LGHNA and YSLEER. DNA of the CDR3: TGCGCCAGCAGCTTAGACAGCTATGGCTACACCTTC. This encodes CASSLDSYGYTF.

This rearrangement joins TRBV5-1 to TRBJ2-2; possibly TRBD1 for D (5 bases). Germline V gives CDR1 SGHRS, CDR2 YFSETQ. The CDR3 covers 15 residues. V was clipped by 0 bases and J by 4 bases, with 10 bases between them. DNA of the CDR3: TGCGCCAGCAGCTTGGGACAGACTTTCACCGGGGAGCTGTTTTTT. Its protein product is CASSLGQTFTGELFF.

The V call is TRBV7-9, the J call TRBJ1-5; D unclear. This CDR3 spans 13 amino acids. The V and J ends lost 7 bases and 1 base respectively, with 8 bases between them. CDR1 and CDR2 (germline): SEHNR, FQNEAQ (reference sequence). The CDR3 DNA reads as TGTGCCAGCAACGAGGCGAGCAATCAGCCCCAGCATTTT. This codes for CASNEASNQPQHF.

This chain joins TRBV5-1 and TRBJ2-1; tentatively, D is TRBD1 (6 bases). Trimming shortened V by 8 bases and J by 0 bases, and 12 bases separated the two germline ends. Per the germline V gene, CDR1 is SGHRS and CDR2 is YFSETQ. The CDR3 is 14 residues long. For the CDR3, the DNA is TGCGCCAGTAGTCAGGGGAGCTCCTACAATGAGCAGTTCTTC. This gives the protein CASSQGSSYNEQFF.

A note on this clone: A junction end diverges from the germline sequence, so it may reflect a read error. CDR3 sequence reads: CASSEGSWGERAF. The DNA of the CDR3 is TGTGCCAGCAGCGAGGGGTCTTGGGGGGAGAGAGCATTC. The chain links TRBV7-9 to TRBJ1-2; possible D gene TRBD1, 5 bases. Germline assignment: CDR1 SEHNR and CDR2 FQNEAQ (reference sequence). This CDR3 region has 13 residues.

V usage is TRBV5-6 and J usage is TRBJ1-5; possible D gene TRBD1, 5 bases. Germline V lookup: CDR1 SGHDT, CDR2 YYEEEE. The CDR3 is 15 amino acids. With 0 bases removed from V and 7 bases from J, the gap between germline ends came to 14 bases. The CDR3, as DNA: TGTGCCAGCAGCTTGGTACGGTCCCCAGGGCAGCCCCAGCATTTT. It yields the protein CASSLVRSPGQPQHF.

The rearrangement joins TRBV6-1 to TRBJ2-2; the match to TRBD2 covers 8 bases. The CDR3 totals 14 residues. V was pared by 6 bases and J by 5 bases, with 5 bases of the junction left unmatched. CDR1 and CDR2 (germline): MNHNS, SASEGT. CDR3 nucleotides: TGTGCCAGCAGCCCACAGCGGGGGACCGGGGAGCTGTTTTTT. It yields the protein CASSPQRGTGELFF.

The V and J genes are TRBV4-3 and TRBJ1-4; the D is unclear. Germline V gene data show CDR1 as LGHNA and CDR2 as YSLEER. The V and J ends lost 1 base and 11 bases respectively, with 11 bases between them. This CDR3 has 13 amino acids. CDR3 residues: CASSQGGGRKLFF. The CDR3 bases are TGCGCCAGCAGCCAAGGAGGTGGTAGGAAACTGTTTTTT.

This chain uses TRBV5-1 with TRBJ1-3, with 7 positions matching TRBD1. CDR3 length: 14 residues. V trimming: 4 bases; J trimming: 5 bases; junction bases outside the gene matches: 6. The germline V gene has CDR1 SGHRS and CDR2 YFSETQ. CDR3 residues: CASSVTGDRNTIYF. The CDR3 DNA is TGCGCCAGCAGCGTAACAGGGGACAGAAACACCATATATTTT.

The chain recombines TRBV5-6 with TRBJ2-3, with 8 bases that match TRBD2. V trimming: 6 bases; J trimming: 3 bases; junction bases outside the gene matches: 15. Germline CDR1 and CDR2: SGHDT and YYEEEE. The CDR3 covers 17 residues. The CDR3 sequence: CASTTYPGGASTDTQYF. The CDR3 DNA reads TGTGCCAGCACTACCTACCCGGGGGGGGCCTCTACAGATACGCAGTATTTT.

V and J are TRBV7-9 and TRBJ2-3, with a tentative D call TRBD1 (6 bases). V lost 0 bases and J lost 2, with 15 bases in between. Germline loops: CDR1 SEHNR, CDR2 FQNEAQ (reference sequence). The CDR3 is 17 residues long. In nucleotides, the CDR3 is TGTGCCAGCAGCTTAGCCCCGCAGGGGTCTGACACAGATACGCAGTATTTT. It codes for CASSLAPQGSDTDTQYF.

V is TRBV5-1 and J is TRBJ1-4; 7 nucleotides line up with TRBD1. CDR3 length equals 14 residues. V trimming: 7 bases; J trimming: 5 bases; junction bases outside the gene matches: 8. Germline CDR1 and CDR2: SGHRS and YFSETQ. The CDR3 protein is CASREGAGNEKLFF. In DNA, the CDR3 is TGCGCCAGCCGAGAGGGGGCGGGAAATGAAAAACTGTTTTTT.

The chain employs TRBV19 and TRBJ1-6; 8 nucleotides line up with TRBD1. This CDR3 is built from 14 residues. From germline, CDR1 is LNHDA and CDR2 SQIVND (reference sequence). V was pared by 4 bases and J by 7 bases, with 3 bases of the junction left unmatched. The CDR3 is CASSKTGVNSPLHF. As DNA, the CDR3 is TGTGCCAGTAGTAAGACAGGGGTGAATTCACCCCTCCACTTT.

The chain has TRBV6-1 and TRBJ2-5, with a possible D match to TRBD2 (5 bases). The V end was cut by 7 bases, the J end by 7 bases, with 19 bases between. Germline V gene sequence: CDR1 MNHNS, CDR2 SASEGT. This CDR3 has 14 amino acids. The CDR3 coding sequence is TGTGCCAGCAACCAACCGGGGTCTCCGGGGACCCAGTACTTC. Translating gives CASNQPGSPGTQYF.

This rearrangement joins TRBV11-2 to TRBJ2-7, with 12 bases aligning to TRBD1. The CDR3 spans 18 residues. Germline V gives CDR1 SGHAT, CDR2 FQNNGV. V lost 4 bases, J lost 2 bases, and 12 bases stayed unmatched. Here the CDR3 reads CASSSIHRDRGQPYEQYF. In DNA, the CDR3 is TGTGCCAGCAGCTCCATCCACCGGGACAGGGGGCAGCCCTACGAGCAGTACTTC.